These 30 T cell receptor beta chains came from one sample sequenced in a study of vaccination and CD4 T cells after COVID-19. Cultured CD4+ T cell DNA was sequenced using the Oncomine TCR Beta short-read assay. MiXCR was run by TCRdb on the PCR reads, yielding one entry per CDR3 protein. Here the sample spans 10,000 to 15,000 distinct CDR3 sequences, around half being singletons. Treatment meaning: roughly 10-day PBMC culture with coronavirus spike peptide pools or control peptides (ViraFEST assay). These receptors are not linked to any known antigen. The material sequenced was CD4+ T cells from blood, cultured in vitro. The receptors here all came from a human donor who had recovered from COVID-19.

The rearrangement uses TRBV7-2 and TRBJ1-2; possibly TRBD1 for D (5 bases). V was trimmed by 1 base and J by 3 bases, leaving 6 bases between them. The CDR3 covers 13 residues. The germline V gene encodes CDR1 SGHTA and CDR2 FQGNSA. The CDR3 region is CASSLGQYYGYTF. The CDR3, as DNA: TGTGCCAGCAGCTTAGGACAGTACTATGGCTACACCTTC.

The chain recombines TRBV6-1 with TRBJ2-7; tentative D call: TRBD1 (6 bases). Germline V gene lookup returns CDR1 MNHNS and CDR2 SASEGT. The V end was cut by 3 bases, the J end by 3 bases, with 15 bases between. The CDR3 is 15 residues long. CDR3 sequence: CASSEPGRTDYEQYF. CDR3 nucleotide sequence: TGTGCCAGCAGTGAGCCTGGACGGACAGACTACGAGCAGTACTTC.

V is TRBV21-1 and J is TRBJ1-5; TRBD1, the D gene given by the table, was not confirmed from the DNA. TRBV21-1 is labeled a pseudogene. The CDR3 is 17 residues long. CDR3 coding DNA: TGTGCCAGCAGCGTGCACGGGACGGATTATAGCAATCAGCCCCAGCATTTT. As protein: CASSVHGTDYSNQPQHF.

This clonotype was picked up a small number of times. The V gene is TRBV20-1, the J gene TRBJ1-6, with 7 positions matching TRBD1. Unmatched junction bases numbered 10, after V lost 1 base and J lost 7 bases. The CDR3 length is 16 residues. CDR1 and CDR2 (germline): DFQATT, SNEGSKA (reference sequence). The CDR3 nucleotides are TGCAGTGCTAGAGCGCCCCCCGGGACAGCAAATTCACCCCTCCACTTT. Translating it yields CSARAPPGTANSPLHF.

The genes are TRBV20-1 and TRBJ2-2; 8 positions match TRBD1. The CDR3 is 13 residues long. Losses at the gene ends were 5 bases for V and 8 bases for J; bases not matched to a gene: 7. Per the germline V gene, CDR1 is DFQATT and CDR2 is SNEGSKA (reference sequence). CDR3 sequence: CSAAARGLGELFF. CDR3 nucleotides: TGCAGTGCTGCCGCCAGGGGGCTTGGGGAGCTGTTTTTT.

V usage is TRBV12-3 or TRBV12-4 and J usage is TRBJ2-5; D could derive from TRBD1 or TRBD2 (5 bases each). The CDR3 covers 15 residues. V dropped 1 base and J dropped 5 bases, with 14 bases sitting between them. CDR3 amino acids: CASSLGPLEGETQYF. CDR3 in DNA: TGTGCCAGCAGTTTAGGTCCGCTCGAGGGGGAGACCCAGTACTTC.

The chain uses TRBV11-2 and TRBJ2-1, with 8 bases aligning to TRBD2. CDR1 SGHAT and CDR2 FQNNGV come from the germline V gene. The CDR3 has 15 residues. V lost 1 base to trimming and J lost 6 bases; unmatched junction nucleotides: 5. Here the CDR3 reads CASSLAGLGSNEQFF. In nucleotides, the CDR3 is TGTGCCAGCAGCTTAGCGGGACTAGGGTCCAATGAGCAGTTCTTC. Full variable domain (missing parts from reference TRBV11-2 and TRBJ2-1): EAGVAQSPRYKIIEKRQSVAFWCNPISGHATLYWYQQILGQGPKLLIQFQNNGVVDDSQLPKDRFSAERLKGVDSTLKIQPAKLEDSAVYLCASSLAGLGSNEQFFGPGTRLTVL.

This clonotype came up a few times. This rearrangement joins TRBV7-2 to TRBJ2-2; D unclear. The germline V gene encodes CDR1 SGHTA and CDR2 FQGNSA. The CDR3 has 15 residues. V was clipped by 1 base and J by 1 base, with 7 bases between them. The CDR3 region is CASSLVVGNTGELFF. The CDR3 coding sequence is TGTGCCAGCAGCTTAGTCGTAGGGAACACCGGGGAGCTGTTTTTT.

This clonotype was seen a few times. This sequence joins TRBV6-1 and TRBJ1-5; no clear D gene. V was shortened by 5 bases and J by 6 bases, with 17 bases between the two germline ends. CDR1 MNHNS and CDR2 SASEGT come from the germline V gene. The CDR3 contains 15 residues. Written as DNA, the CDR3 is TGTGCCAGCAGTCCATCCCATGATGGTGGTCAGCCCCAGCATTTT. This gives the protein CASSPSHDGGQPQHF.

V and J are TRBV12-3 or TRBV12-4 and TRBJ1-2; 8 bases are a match to TRBD1. The CDR3 extends over 13 amino acids. V shed 11 bases, J shed 4 bases, and the junction held 9 bases outside the gene matches. The CDR3 sequence: CAAAGGHFYGYTF. In DNA form, the CDR3 reads TGTGCCGCCGCAGGGGGCCACTTCTATGGCTACACCTTC.

The J gene is TRBJ1-5, the V gene TRBV29-1; 8 bases are a match to TRBD1. V dropped 4 bases and J dropped 3; count of bases not matched to a gene: 2. CDR1 and CDR2 (germline): SQVTM, ANQGSEA. The CDR3 is 13 amino acids. CDR3 DNA: TGCAGCGTTGGACAGGGGATCAATCAGCCCCAGCATTTT. Translating gives CSVGQGINQPQHF.

The rearrangement links TRBV11-3 to TRBJ2-5; 7 nucleotides match TRBD1. With 4 bases clipped from V and 10 bases from J, the junction kept 6 bases outside the gene matches. Germline V gene data show CDR1 as SGHNT and CDR2 as YENEEA. The CDR3 is 12 residues long. The CDR3 nucleotides read TGTGCCAGCAGCTCCGACAGGGATGTCCAGTACTTC. Translated, it gives CASSSDRDVQYF.

J is TRBJ1-1 and V is TRBV7-2; a possible D gene is TRBD1 (6 bases). In germline, CDR1 is SGHTA, CDR2 FQGNSA. The CDR3 runs to 15 residues. V was shortened by 5 bases and J by 2 bases, with 15 bases between the two germline ends. In DNA, the CDR3 is TGTGCCAGCAGCCTGCCGTCAGGGGTTAACACTGAAGCTTTCTTT. Translated: CASSLPSGVNTEAFF.

V and J are TRBV29-1 and TRBJ1-1, with D maybe TRBD1 (6 bases). The germline V gene encodes CDR1 SQVTM and CDR2 ANQGSEA. The CDR3 sequence is 11 residues long. V dropped 2 bases and J dropped 9 bases, with 10 bases sitting between them. The DNA of the CDR3 is TGCAGCGTTGAATTAGGGACAAAAGCTTTCTTT. Translating it yields CSVELGTKAFF.

The gene calls are TRBV6-2 or TRBV6-3 and TRBJ1-5, with 7 nucleotides matching TRBD1. V was clipped by 8 bases and J by 4 bases; unmatched bases: 5. Looked up from germline, CDR1 is MNHEY and CDR2 is SVGEGT. The CDR3 covers 13 residues. The CDR3 coding sequence is TGTGCCAGCTCGGGACAGTCTAATCAGCCCCAGCATTTT. As protein: CASSGQSNQPQHF.

This chain links TRBV6-1 with TRBJ1-6, with D uncertain. Germline values: CDR1 MNHNS, CDR2 SASEGT. This CDR3 has 13 amino acids. V shed 1 base and J shed 7 bases, with 5 bases lying between them. The CDR3 here is CASSEGGNSPLHF. The CDR3 DNA sequence: TGTGCCAGCAGTGAAGGAGGCAATTCACCCCTCCACTTT.

The genes are TRBV15 and TRBJ2-1; 9 positions match TRBD2. This CDR3 comprises 15 residues. The germline V gene encodes CDR1 LNHNV and CDR2 YYDKDF (reference sequence). The J segment lost 3 bases and the V segment lost 4 bases, leaving 4 bases of the junction unmatched. The CDR3: CATSKRGELYNEQFF. CDR3 coding DNA: TGTGCCACCAGCAAGCGGGGGGAGCTCTACAATGAGCAGTTCTTC.

This clonotype is medium-sized in the sample. The chain uses TRBV7-8 and TRBJ2-1; 15 bases are a match to TRBD2. Germline V gene data show CDR1 as SGHVS and CDR2 as FQNEAQ. The J segment lost 2 bases and the V segment lost 4 bases, leaving 9 bases of the junction unmatched. The CDR3 consists of 19 residues. The CDR3 DNA reads TGTGCCAGCAGCTCATTCCTTGGACTAGCGGGGGGGACCTACAATGAGCAGTTCTTC. It encodes CASSSFLGLAGGTYNEQFF.

V is TRBV19 and J is TRBJ2-7, with 7 bases identical to TRBD1. J lost 2 bases, V lost 1 base, and 11 bases had no gene match. From germline, CDR1 is LNHDA and CDR2 SQIVND (reference sequence). The CDR3 has 17 residues. CDR3 nucleotide sequence: TGTGCCAGTAGTATAGGGGGTGGGACAGCCGTAACCTACGAGCAGTACTTC. This translates into CASSIGGGTAVTYEQYF. The whole variable domain, filled in from reference TRBV19 and TRBJ2-7, reads DGGITQSPKYLFRKEGQNVTLSCEQNLNHDAMYWYRQDPGQGLRLIYYSQIVNDFQKGDIAEGYSVSREKKESFPLTVTSAQKNPTAFYLCASSIGGGTAVTYEQYFGPGTRLTVT.

The chain uses TRBV14 and TRBJ2-5, with D uncertain. This CDR3 is built from 14 residues. V lost 1 base and J 4 bases, leaving 10 bases between the germline ends. Germline-derived CDR1 and CDR2 are SGHDN and FVKESK. CDR3 amino acids: CASSQGARSETQYF. The CDR3 region has the DNA TGTGCCAGCAGCCAAGGGGCTAGGTCAGAGACCCAGTACTTC.

This clonotype has a handful of counts. The CDR3 sequence is CASSFGGRAFSYEQYF. CDR3 bases: TGTGCCAGCAGCTTCGGTGGGAGGGCCTTCTCCTACGAGCAGTACTTC. This chain links TRBV11-2 with TRBJ2-7; 7 bases agree with TRBD2. Germline trimming cut 3 bases from V and 0 bases from J; bases unmatched to any gene: 8. CDR3 size: 16 residues. Germline CDR1 SGHAT, CDR2 FQNNGV.

The chain joins TRBV20-1 to TRBJ1-2; a possible D gene is TRBD1 (6 bases). Germline CDR1 DFQATT, CDR2 SNEGSKA (reference sequence). Trimming left V 5 bases short and J 3 bases short, with 13 bases between. The CDR3 extends over 13 amino acids. The CDR3 coding sequence is TGCAGTGCTGACCAAACAGGGTACTATGGCTACACCTTC. Protein: CSADQTGYYGYTF.

This chain joins TRBV6-1 and TRBJ2-2; tentatively, D is TRBD2 (6 bases). Trimming left V 7 bases short and J 4 bases short, with 13 bases between. The CDR3 spans 14 residues. The V gene's germline CDR1 is MNHNS and CDR2 SASEGT. The CDR3 DNA sequence: TGTGCCAGCACCGGGGGATTGGGCACCGGGGAGCTGTTTTTT. Protein: CASTGGLGTGELFF.

This rearrangement joins TRBV29-1 to TRBJ2-3; tentative D call: TRBD2 (6 bases). The CDR3 covers 14 residues. CDR1 and CDR2 (germline): SQVTM, ANQGSEA. The V gene lost 4 bases and the J gene lost 6 bases, with 17 bases spanning the gap. CDR3 amino acids: CSVAEREVSDTQYF. In DNA, the CDR3 is TGCAGCGTTGCAGAAAGGGAGGTTTCGGATACGCAGTATTTT.

The V call is TRBV19, the J call TRBJ2-5; the match to TRBD1 covers 10 bases. The germline V gene has CDR1 LNHDA and CDR2 SQIVND (reference sequence). The CDR3 is 15 residues long. With 3 bases clipped from V and 3 bases from J, the junction kept 4 bases outside the gene matches. CDR3 amino acids: CASSIPGTGEETQYF. For the CDR3, the DNA is TGTGCCAGTAGTATTCCCGGGACAGGGGAAGAGACCCAGTACTTC.

This clonotype has just a few counts. V is TRBV19 and J is TRBJ1-2, with 8 nucleotides matching TRBD1. Losses at the gene ends were 5 bases for V and 2 bases for J; bases not matched to a gene: 4. Looked up from germline, CDR1 is LNHDA and CDR2 is SQIVND (reference sequence). This CDR3 is built from 14 residues. The CDR3 DNA sequence: TGTGCCAGTAGTTCCCGGACAGGGAACTATGGCTACACCTTC. Residues: CASSSRTGNYGYTF.

The chain couples TRBV6-1 to TRBJ2-1, with D tentatively TRBD2 (6 bases). The V gene's germline CDR1 is MNHNS and CDR2 SASEGT. The V and J ends lost 6 bases and 12 bases respectively, with 21 bases between them. This CDR3 is 14 amino acids long. CDR3 sequence reads: CASSPGGSGVRQFF. The CDR3, as DNA: TGTGCCAGCAGCCCTGGGGGTAGCGGCGTGCGGCAGTTCTTC.

The V call is TRBV7-2, the J call TRBJ2-4; TRBD1 is a possible D gene (6 bases). Germline CDR1 and CDR2: SGHTA and FQGNSA. V lost 6 bases, J lost 2 bases, and 14 bases lay in between. The CDR3 length is 15 residues. CDR3 nucleotide sequence: TGTGCCAGCAGACTACTCGGGACACCCAAAAACATTCAGTACTTC. It specifies CASRLLGTPKNIQYF.

The table lists this clonotype with a count of one. J is TRBJ2-1 and V is TRBV7-3; D is possibly TRBD2 (6 bases). V was pared by 2 bases and J by 0 bases, with 8 bases between. This CDR3 region has 15 residues. Germline CDR1 is SGHTA and CDR2 is FQGTGA. The CDR3 DNA is TGTGCCAGCAGCTTATACGGGAGCTCCTACAATGAGCAGTTCTTC. Its protein product is CASSLYGSSYNEQFF.

This clonotype was detected a few times. The V gene is TRBV30, the J gene TRBJ2-7; 7 bases are shared with TRBD2. Germline V gives CDR1 GTSNPN, CDR2 SVGIG (reference sequence). The CDR3 length is 14 residues. V gave up 4 bases and J gave up 5 bases; unmatched junction bases: 11. The CDR3 loop is CAWTRGGTPHEQYF. The CDR3 DNA follows: TGTGCCTGGACCCGCGGGGGAACCCCCCACGAGCAGTACTTC.